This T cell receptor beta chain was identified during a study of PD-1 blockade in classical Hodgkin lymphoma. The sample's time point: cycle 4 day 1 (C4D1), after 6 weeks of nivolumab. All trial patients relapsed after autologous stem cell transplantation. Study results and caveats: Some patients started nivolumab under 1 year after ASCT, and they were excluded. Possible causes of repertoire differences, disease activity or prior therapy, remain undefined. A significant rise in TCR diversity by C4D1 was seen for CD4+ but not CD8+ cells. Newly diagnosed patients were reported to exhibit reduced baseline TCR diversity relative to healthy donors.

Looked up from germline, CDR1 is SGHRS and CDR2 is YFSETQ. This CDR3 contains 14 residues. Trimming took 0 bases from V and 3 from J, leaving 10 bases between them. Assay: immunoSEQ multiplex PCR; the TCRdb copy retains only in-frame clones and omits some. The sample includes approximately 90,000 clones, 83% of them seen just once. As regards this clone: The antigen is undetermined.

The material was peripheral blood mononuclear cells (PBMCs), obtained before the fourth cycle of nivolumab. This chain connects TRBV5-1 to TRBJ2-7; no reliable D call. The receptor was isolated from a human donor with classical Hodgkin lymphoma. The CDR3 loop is CASSLDGKGYEQYF. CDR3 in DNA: TGCGCCAGCAGCTTGGATGGGAAGGGCTACGAGCAGTACTTC.